Listed here are 22 T cell receptor beta chains from one sample, sequenced in a study of beta chain features in type 1 diabetes. cDNA synthesis used the whole RNA isolate, giving expressed TCRB sequences. Profiling relied on immunoSEQ multiplex PCR, and the TCRdb table lists in-frame clones only, not all of them. The sample yields some 230,000 clones, about 10% seen once. Sequencing was performed on naive CD4+ T cells from blood. The source of these receptors is a woman under 30 in good health.

V usage is TRBV5-1 and J usage is TRBJ2-1, with D perhaps matching TRBD2 (6 bases). V gave up 0 bases and J gave up 3 bases, with 10 bases separating them. The CDR3 is 15 amino acids. Germline loops: CDR1 SGHRS, CDR2 YFSETQ. CDR3 in DNA: TGCGCCAGCAGCTTGGAGGCGGGAAACTACAATGAGCAGTTCTTC. As protein: CASSLEAGNYNEQFF.

V gene TRBV25-1 combines with J gene TRBJ1-2, with D hard to call. V dropped 1 base and J dropped 3 bases, with 6 bases sitting between them. Germline V gene data show CDR1 as MGHDK and CDR2 as SYGVNS. There are 13 residues in the CDR3. Here the CDR3 reads CASSESPDYGYTF. CDR3 in DNA: TGTGCCAGCAGTGAATCCCCAGACTATGGCTACACCTTC.

This clone has a handful of counts. The chain carries TRBV30 and TRBJ2-1; the match to TRBD2 covers 9 bases. Per the germline V gene, CDR1 is GTSNPN and CDR2 is SVGIG (reference sequence). V lost 0 bases to trimming and J lost 6 bases; unmatched junction nucleotides: 6. The CDR3 loop spans 15 amino acids. CDR3 residues: CAWSVPLAGFNEQFF. The CDR3 DNA reads TGTGCCTGGAGTGTACCACTAGCGGGTTTCAATGAGCAGTTCTTC.

This clone turned up a few times. The rearrangement links TRBV7-9 to TRBJ2-2, with no clear D. Germline V gene sequence: CDR1 SEHNR, CDR2 FQNEAQ (reference sequence). V dropped 0 bases and J dropped 2 bases, with 10 bases sitting between them. The CDR3 covers 16 residues. This CDR3 is CASSLAGGLNTGELFF. The CDR3 region has the DNA TGTGCCAGCAGCTTAGCCGGCGGTCTAAACACCGGGGAGCTGTTTTTT.

This clone was observed a few times. This chain uses TRBV5-4 with TRBJ2-5; D might be TRBD2 (5 bases). Germline-derived CDR1 and CDR2 are SGHNT and YYREEE (reference sequence). V lost 3 bases and J 5 bases, leaving 17 bases between the germline ends. The CDR3 loop spans 15 amino acids. Here the CDR3 reads CASSSPENSGETQYF. CDR3 nucleotides: TGTGCCAGCAGCTCCCCCGAAAACTCGGGGGAGACCCAGTACTTC.

This clone was picked up a small number of times. The rearrangement links TRBV14 to TRBJ1-2; a possible D gene is TRBD1 (6 bases). The V end was cut by 0 bases, the J end by 8 bases, with 13 bases between. The CDR3 sequence is 14 residues long. Germline values: CDR1 SGHDN, CDR2 FVKESK. The CDR3 nucleotides are TGTGCCAGCAGCCAAGATTTTCAGGGGAGCGGCTACACCTTC. This codes for CASSQDFQGSGYTF.

J is TRBJ2-5 and V is TRBV6-1; D call uncertain. The germline V gene encodes CDR1 MNHNS and CDR2 SASEGT. The CDR3 is 13 amino acids. Trimming took 5 bases from V and 3 from J, leaving 10 bases between them. The CDR3 here is CASSSSRKETQYF. As DNA, the CDR3 is TGTGCCAGCAGTAGTAGCAGAAAAGAGACCCAGTACTTC.

This clone was seen a few times. This rearrangement joins TRBV30 to TRBJ1-1, with D uncertain. The CDR3 spans 13 residues. Trimming left V 7 bases short and J 1 base short, with 13 bases between. Germline CDR1 GTSNPN, CDR2 SVGIG (reference sequence). In nucleotides, the CDR3 is TGTGCCTCCTACCTGAGAGCGAACACTGAAGCTTTCTTT. Translation gives CASYLRANTEAFF.

This clone was seen a few times. The same CDR3 also results from other DNA sequences found in this sample. V is TRBV5-1 and J is TRBJ2-5; tentatively, D is TRBD1 (6 bases). Deletions cut 2 bases from V and 1 base from J, with 6 bases between. In germline, CDR1 is SGHRS, CDR2 YFSETQ. The CDR3 has 13 amino acids. The CDR3 coding sequence is TGCGCCAGCAGCTTACAGGGCCAAGAGACCCAGTACTTC. This gives the protein CASSLQGQETQYF.

This chain joins TRBV5-1 and TRBJ2-1; D unresolved. The V end lost 8 bases, the J end lost 6 bases, and 21 bases lay between the germline ends. CDR1 and CDR2 from the germline V gene are SGHRS and YFSETQ. The CDR3 consists of 15 residues. The CDR3 loop reads CARSPTPRLLNEQFF. Written as DNA, the CDR3 is TGCGCCAGATCACCCACCCCGAGGCTCCTCAATGAGCAGTTCTTC. Supplemented by reference TRBV5-1 and TRBJ2-1, the full variable domain reads KAGVTQTPRYLIKTRGQQVTLSCSPISGHRSVSWYQQTPGQGLQFLFEYFSETQRNKGNFPGRFSGRQFSNSRSEMNVSTLELGDSALYLCARSPTPRLLNEQFFGPGTRLTVL.

This clone showed up just a few times. V gene TRBV4-1 combines with J gene TRBJ2-3, with 12 bases that match TRBD2. Germline assignment: CDR1 MGHRA and CDR2 YSYEKL. The CDR3 contains 16 residues. V lost 4 bases and J lost 1; bases outside the gene matches: 3. The CDR3, as DNA: TGCGCCAGCAGCCCTCGACTAGCGGGGGGCACAGATACGCAGTATTTT. Residues: CASSPRLAGGTDTQYF.

A few counts support this clone. The CDR3 region is CASSGLAGTQETQYF. In DNA, the CDR3 is TGCGCCAGCAGTGGGCTAGCGGGGACCCAAGAGACCCAGTACTTC. J is TRBJ2-5 and V is TRBV5-1; 9 nucleotides agree with TRBD2. Germline CDR1 and CDR2: SGHRS and YFSETQ. V lost 5 bases, J lost 1 base, and 6 bases stayed unmatched. CDR3 length: 15 residues.

This clone was detected only once. The J gene is TRBJ1-5, the V gene TRBV30; TRBD1 agrees at 9 bases. The V and J ends lost 1 base and 4 bases, in that order; junction bases with no gene match: 2. This CDR3 is 14 amino acids long. CDR1 is GTSNPN and CDR2 is SVGIG in the germline V gene (reference sequence). Here the CDR3 DNA reads TGTGCCTGGAGTGGGGACAGGGCTAATCAGCCCCAGCATTTT. Its translation is CAWSGDRANQPQHF.

This clone occurred a few times. The chain carries TRBV5-4 and TRBJ1-2; 10 positions agree with TRBD1. The CDR3 covers 14 residues. V shed 4 bases and J 8 bases; nucleotides not matched to a gene: 8. Looked up from germline, CDR1 is SGHNT and CDR2 is YYREEE (reference sequence). CDR3 in amino acids: CASSPGQGFGGYTF. DNA for the CDR3: TGTGCCAGCAGCCCGGGACAGGGGTTCGGGGGCTACACCTTC.

The chain couples TRBV12-5 to TRBJ2-1, with 7 bases fitting TRBD2. V trimming: 0 bases; J trimming: 7 bases; junction bases outside the gene matches: 12. The germline gives CDR1 LGHNT, CDR2 FRNRAP. CDR3 length: 17 amino acids. The CDR3 spells CASGLVLGGEVGNEQFF. Here the CDR3 DNA reads TGTGCTAGTGGTTTGGTACTGGGGGGGGAGGTTGGGAATGAGCAGTTCTTC.

This clone has only a few counts. This sequence joins TRBV5-4 and TRBJ2-7, with TRBD2 identical over 8 bases. The germline gives CDR1 SGHNT, CDR2 YYREEE (reference sequence). V dropped 0 bases and J dropped 0; count of bases not matched to a gene: 8. The CDR3 covers 17 residues. The CDR3 nucleotides are TGTGCCAGCAGCTTGGGGGGAGCGGGAGTGTCCTCCTACGAGCAGTACTTC. This codes for CASSLGGAGVSSYEQYF.

The rearrangement uses TRBV30 and TRBJ2-5, with 12 bases fitting TRBD2. The closer fit of TRBJ2-7 to the DNA end suggests the J call may be wrong. In germline, CDR1 is GTSNPN, CDR2 SVGIG (reference sequence). The CDR3 runs to 14 residues. DNA of the CDR3: TGTGCCTGGAGGGCTCCGGGACTAGCGGGCGAGCAGTACTTC. Protein product: CAWRAPGLAGEQYF.

This clone has more than one count but fewer than ten. This chain connects TRBV19 to TRBJ1-2; weak D call: TRBD1 (6 bases). CDR3 length: 13 amino acids. Germline V lookup: CDR1 LNHDA, CDR2 SQIVND (reference sequence). V was pared by 3 bases and J by 2 bases, with 7 bases between. The CDR3 loop reads CASSMQGNYGYTF. The CDR3 region has the DNA TGTGCCAGTAGTATGCAGGGGAACTATGGCTACACCTTC.

This sequence joins TRBV19 and TRBJ2-7; a possible D gene is TRBD2 (7 bases). V dropped 10 bases and J dropped 7 bases, with 17 bases sitting between them. The CDR3 has 12 residues. CDR1 and CDR2 from the germline V gene are LNHDA and SQIVND (reference sequence). The CDR3 region has the DNA TGTGCCACCAAGGGGGGGGCCGGAGAGCAGTACTTC. Its translation: CATKGGAGEQYF. Supplemented by reference TRBV19 and TRBJ2-7, the full variable domain reads DGGITQSPKYLFRKEGQNVTLSCEQNLNHDAMYWYRQDPGQGLRLIYYSQIVNDFQKGDIAEGYSVSREKKESFPLTVTSAQKNPTAFYLCATKGGAGEQYFGPGTRLTVT.

This clone was counted only a few times. This chain connects TRBV27 to TRBJ2-7; TRBD1 aligns across 7 bases. Per the germline V gene, CDR1 is MNHEY and CDR2 is SMNVEV (reference sequence). The J segment lost 10 bases and the V segment lost 0 bases, leaving 9 bases of the junction unmatched. The CDR3 loop spans 14 amino acids. The CDR3 reads CASSLSNQGVAQYF. CDR3 bases: TGTGCCAGCAGTTTATCGAACCAGGGGGTGGCACAGTACTTC.

This clone was detected only once. The chain has TRBV9 and TRBJ2-7; tentatively, D is TRBD1 (6 bases). CDR1 is SGDLS, CDR2 YYNGEE, per germline. This CDR3 spans 15 amino acids. The germline V and J ends were trimmed by 3 bases and 0 bases, with 13 bases remaining between them. CDR3 bases: TGTGCCAGCAGCGCTAGACAGGACGCCTCCTACGAGCAGTACTTC. It codes for CASSARQDASYEQYF.

This clone was seen a few times. The rearrangement uses TRBV7-2 and TRBJ1-1, with a possible D match to TRBD1 (6 bases). Trimming shortened V by 1 base and J by 8 bases, and 14 bases separated the two germline ends. The length of the CDR3 is 14 residues. Looked up from germline, CDR1 is SGHTA and CDR2 is FQGNSA. The CDR3 spells CASSLEFSGVEAFF. The CDR3, as DNA: TGTGCCAGCAGCTTAGAGTTTTCAGGGGTGGAAGCTTTCTTT.